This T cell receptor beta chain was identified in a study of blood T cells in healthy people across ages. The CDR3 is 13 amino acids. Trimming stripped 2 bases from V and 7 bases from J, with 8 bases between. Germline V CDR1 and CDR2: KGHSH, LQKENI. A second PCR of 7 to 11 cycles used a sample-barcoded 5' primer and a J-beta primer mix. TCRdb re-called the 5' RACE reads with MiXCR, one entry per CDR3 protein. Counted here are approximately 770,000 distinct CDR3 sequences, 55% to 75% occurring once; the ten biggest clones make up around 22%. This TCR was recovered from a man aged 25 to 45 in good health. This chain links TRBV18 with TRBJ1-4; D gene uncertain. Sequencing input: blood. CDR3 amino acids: CASSPGVGEKLFF. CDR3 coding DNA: TGTGCCAGCTCACCAGGGGTCGGTGAAAAACTGTTTTTT.